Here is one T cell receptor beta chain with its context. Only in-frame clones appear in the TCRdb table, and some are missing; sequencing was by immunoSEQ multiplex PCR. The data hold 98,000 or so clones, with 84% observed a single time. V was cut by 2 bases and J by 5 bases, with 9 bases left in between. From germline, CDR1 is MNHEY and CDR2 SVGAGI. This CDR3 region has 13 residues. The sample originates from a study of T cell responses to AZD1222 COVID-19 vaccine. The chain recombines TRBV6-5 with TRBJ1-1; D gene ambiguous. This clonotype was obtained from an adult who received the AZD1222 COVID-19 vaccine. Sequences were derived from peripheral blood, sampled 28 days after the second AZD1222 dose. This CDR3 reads CASSYSGETEAFF. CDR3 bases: TGTGCCAGCAGTTACAGCGGGGAAACTGAAGCTTTCTTT.